This T cell receptor beta chain was profiled in a study of control samples from healthy donors and cancer patients. A single count supports this clone. Profiled with immunoSEQ multiplex PCR; TCRdb holds only in-frame clones, not every one. This sample has approximately 94,000 clones, with 87% found just once. Trimming at V came to 7 bases and at J to 2 bases, leaving 14 bases not matched to a gene. Germline assignment: CDR1 SGHAT and CDR2 FQNNGV. The CDR3 spans 18 residues. Sequencing was done on a sample of blood. This sequence was found in a woman aged 45-59 years in good health. The chain couples TRBV11-2 to TRBJ2-3; 11 bases are shared with TRBD2. Here the CDR3 DNA reads TGTGCCAGCACCCGACAAGGAGGGACTAGCGGCTTCACAGATACGCAGTATTTT. Its translation is CASTRQGGTSGFTDTQYF.